Included here is one TCR beta chain sequence, with context. In the authors' workflow: Amplification with reference gene primers provided the estimates of nucleated cell counts. The assay was immunoSEQ multiplex PCR, and TCRdb's table has in-frame clones only and misses some. That table is the source of V, J and clone size, and D and trimming were worked out from the DNA. The sample lists 200,000 to 250,000 clones, about four fifths occurring once. The sample comes from a study of blood T cell repertoires in COVID-19. The wider study: Donors in the United States, Italy and Spain gave samples during acute or convalescent COVID-19.

The CDR3 is 16 residues long. Trimming removed 0 bases from V and 2 bases from J; junction bases left unmatched: 2. Germline CDR1 reads SGHAT; CDR2 reads FQDESV (reference sequence). The specimen was peripheral blood. The J gene is TRBJ2-3, the V gene TRBV11-1; TRBD1 matches 10 bases. The sequence was collected from a woman in her thirties or forties with acute or convalescent COVID-19. The CDR3 bases are TGTGCCAGCAGCTTAGCGGGGACAGGGGTCACAGATACGCAGTATTTT. It codes for CASSLAGTGVTDTQYF.